Included here is one T cell receptor beta chain sequence, with context. This clone was seen only a few times. The target of this receptor is not known. The sample holds no much larger clone one base away, and base qualities are not on file. V is cut by 2 bases and J by 4 bases, and the space between the germline ends is 13 bases. The germline V gene encodes CDR1 MNHNS and CDR2 SASEGT. The CDR3 measures 15 amino acids from cysteine to phenylalanine. Here the CDR3 DNA is all that survives: 45 bases in frame from base 1. The data originate from a study of cytomegalovirus exposure and HLA in healthy donors (dated by TCRdb to 2016 to 2017). Broadly, across the study: In an earlier analysis of approximately 640 of the donors, around 300 Gb of sequence data and 117 million unique TCR beta sequences from roughly 200 million T cells were reported. Typing coverage differed by locus: A, B, C, DRB1 and DQB1 were typed in roughly 620-630 donors, DQA1 in 500 to 550, DPA1 in around 600, and DPB1 in roughly 470. In an earlier analysis of a few hundred of the donors, high-throughput TCR beta sequencing was used to judge whether each TCR beta V gene segment behaved as functional or pseudogenic. Donor age, sex, ethnicity and CMV serostatus were compiled alongside the repertoire data. To predict cytomegalovirus infection status, the study combined high-throughput TCR immunosequencing, statistical association of individual TCRs with disease status, and machine learning. A later analysis re-analyzed previously published TCR beta repertoires from roughly 600 donors and added high-resolution HLA genotyping to study TCR occurrence patterns. Among roughly 400 genotyped donors of the cohort, an average of roughly 230,000 unique TCR beta nucleotide sequences was sequenced per donor, of which 15% to 20% were non-productive. The aim of the study was to test whether cataloging public T cell receptors could identify signatures of past pathogen exposure. Every discovery cohort repertoire had been produced on one sequencing platform. Class I and class II HLA loci were covered by the typing at four-digit resolution. The later analysis used no new phenotypic data to find candidate immune exposures, relying instead on TCR beta sequences and their occurrence across donors. Besides the first cohort of roughly 700 subjects, a separate validation cohort made up of over a hundred different subjects was used. Of the roughly 400 genotyped donors, over 70% fell in the genetic ancestry cluster associated with self-reported Caucasian donors. An early release that covered around 590 HLA-typed donors contained approximately 300 gigabases of sequencing data and some 87 million unique TCR sequences. Genome-wide SNP genotypes for about 55% of the roughly 670 donors were used in a later genetic analysis, which treated that subset as a discovery cohort. About five DR-DQ haplotypes were treated as single units for association and clustering because of strong linkage in the cohort. The study used immunosequencing to profile the T cell repertoires of approximately 640 subjects and linked those repertoires to cytomegalovirus serostatus.

Study-wide conclusions, independent of this receptor: A cluster of highly shared sequence variants was judged likely to represent a technical artifact of the sequencing pipeline. According to a later analysis, most CMV-associated TCR beta chains appeared to be HLA-restricted, and the HLA associations seemed to be driven largely by CMV exposure. Roughly uniform sequencing depth across donors was assumed in presence/absence analyses, although this assumption may not hold. The cohort was sequenced for TCR beta chains only, and without alpha or paired-chain data the features that could be detected were limited. Because HLA typing was unavailable for some donors at each locus, only the typed subset was used in association tests. A further reported finding was that TCR beta sequences accurately predicted the HLA-A and HLA-B alleles for most subjects in the first cohort. According to a later analysis, parvovirus B19, influenza, CMV and Epstein-Barr virus appeared linked to several top co-occurrence clusters. Linkage disequilibrium might explain the correlated functional status among segregating V segments, but an unknown experimental factor could not be ruled out. In the study, 150 to 200 TCR beta chains were listed as associated with cytomegalovirus. In a later analysis, the rate of TCR association differed among HLA loci, with DRB1 alleles having the most associated TCRs and HLA-C alleles having the fewest. Strong co-occurrence of HLA alleles, especially DR and DQ, made assigning TCR associations to individual alleles difficult. A later genetic analysis associated a missense DCLRE1C variant with V-gene and J-gene trimming of TCR beta chains, and an independent cohort replicated the association. Some IMGT-functional V segments, including TRBV6-2 and TRBV6-3, could not be told apart with the 87-base-pair reads, so those segments were excluded. Immune exposure information for the cohort was limited to CMV serostatus. In a later analysis, HLA-associated TCR beta chains were found to be more clonally expanded and to have lower generation probabilities than equally common non-associated chains. The earlier analysis of about 600 of the donors excluded 15 to 20 rarely observed V segments, including chromosome 9 orphons, because counts were too low. Specific HLA alleles were associated with more than 15,000 TCR beta sequences at a false discovery rate of 0.05 in a later analysis. Compared with the 666-donor mean, donors in an Asian-associated ancestry cluster had fewer N-insertions in productive TCRs, according to a later genetic analysis. While some public TCRs were present in many individuals, most TCR sequences turned up only very rarely across donors. It was suggested by the authors that the approach could potentially be generalized to other disease states and immunological phenotypes. Broadly in line with IMGT annotations, most TCR beta V segments showed up in productive rearrangements about 87% or about 30% of the time in an earlier analysis of a few hundred of the donors. The classifier was reported to diagnose cytomegalovirus status with high specificity and sensitivity in both the original and validation cohorts. Three of the identified cytomegalovirus-associated TCR beta chains were confirmed in vitro to be specific for cytomegalovirus antigens.

In total, fewer than 750 healthy bone marrow donors made up the cohort. At the time of sampling, all cohort members were nominally healthy, though unrecorded immune exposures were likely present. The donor was CMV seropositive and was included in the group of 289 seropositive cohort members. A peripheral blood sample was collected from each donor, and TCR beta sequencing was performed on peripheral blood mononuclear cells. The Qiagen DNeasy Blood Extraction Kit was used to extract genomic DNA from the blood cell samples. The library was generated by the immunoSEQ multiplex PCR assay. The multiplex PCR relied on a mix of 60 forward primers for TCR Vbeta segments and 13 reverse primers for TCR Jbeta segments. Amplification of the CDR3 region of rearranged TCR beta genes was performed with a multiplex PCR assay on genomic DNA. On the Illumina HiSeq System, the amplified TCR beta libraries were sequenced as 87-base-pair reads. Under the source paper's analysis protocol: A later analysis counted about 76 million unique TCR beta chains across the 550 to 750 repertoires, and 10 million to 11 million of these chains were shared by at least two donors. To remove PCR and sequencing errors, raw reads were error-corrected and collapsed into unique sequences using a nearest-neighbor algorithm that merged closely related sequences. Alignment of CDR3 sequences to IMGT reference sequences was used to assign V, D and J gene segments. For a sequence to be retained, a match of at least six nucleotides to both a V gene segment and a J gene segment was required. A rearrangement was called productive if the CDR3 had no stop codons and remained in frame with V and J, and every other rearrangement was called non-productive. Following IMGT convention, CDR3 was defined as the stretch from the second conserved V-encoded cysteine to the conserved J-encoded phenylalanine. In an earlier analysis of more than 550 of the donors, sequences lacking an unambiguous match to a single V gene segment were excluded. In an earlier analysis of several hundred of the donors, a V segment was called functional when productive rearrangements were above 56.7%, and segregating when the standard deviation between donors exceeded 5%. A statistical classification framework was built to diagnose cytomegalovirus status from the catalog of TCR beta chain sequences. In a later analysis, V and J genes were assigned by comparing TCR nucleotide sequences against IMGT/GENE-DB human TR gene sequences. A later analysis assigned CDR3 sequences and most-parsimonious VDJ recombination scenarios with the TCRdist pipeline. In a later analysis, each TCR beta chain was defined by its CDR3 amino acid sequence together with its V-gene family, and reads without a unique V-gene family were excluded. A later analysis removed 592 highly shared, low-generation-probability nucleotide sequences to deal with suspected cross-contamination and a sequencing artifact. In a later analysis, a clonal expansion index was calculated for each public chain from normalized within-repertoire ranks of inferred template counts. A later analysis computed generation probabilities with a VDJ recombination model fitted to out-of-frame rearrangements, and checked the results against IGoR. A later analysis scored TCR-TCR, TCR-HLA and TCR-CMV co-occurrence with hypergeometric tests, applying a repertoire-size bias correction to TCR pairs. In a later analysis, false discovery rates were estimated by permuting HLA or CMV assignments 20 times. In a later analysis, co-occurring TCRs were grouped using DBSCAN, with TCRdist sequence similarity added in when clustering inside HLA-allele-positive subsets. Repertoires with fewer than 30,000 or more than 120,000 public chains were left out of co-occurrence clustering, as were five repertoires with anomalous nucleotide sharing. As stored in TCRdb, this immuneACCESS dataset retains in-frame rearrangements with V and J assigned. A fraction of the clones does not appear; measured against another copy, unresolved V genes explain less than half of the discrepancy, and the remainder lacks a known reason. The V and J calls and clone size were taken over from that table, and D and trimming were inferred from the DNA. For this sample there are approximately 210,000 clones; under 85% appear just once. Roughly a tenth of the sample is taken by the ten largest.

This TCR derives from a woman between 50 and 59 years old in good health and CMV-seropositive. The sequencing input was PBMCs. The V and J segments used are TRBV6-1 and TRBJ2-3, with a weak D call of TRBD1 (6 bases match). At the DNA level, the sequence is TGTGCCAGCAGTGAACGGGTGGGGGCTGCAGATACGCAGTATTTT. The translation is CASSERVGAADTQYF.